The TCR beta chain described here comes from a study of blood T cell repertoires in COVID-19. Study context: Italy, Spain and the United States were the sources of the convalescent and acute COVID-19 samples. PBMCs, B-cell-depleted T cells, or T cells were the source of the cDNA or gDNA that made up the material.

Source study methods: Amplification from reference gene primers served as the basis for estimated nucleated cell counts. The repertoire was sequenced with immunoSEQ multiplex PCR; TCRdb's copy has only in-frame clones and lacks some. V, J and clone size derive from that table, while D and trimming were established from the DNA sequence. In the table there are 150,000 to 200,000 clones, around 86% of which are singletons. Germline V gene data show CDR1 as SGHVS and CDR2 as FQNEAQ. The CDR3 is 14 residues long. The V end lost 5 bases, the J end lost 7 bases, and 15 bases lay between the germline ends. This clone was observed a few times.

This chain uses TRBV7-8 with TRBJ1-5; a possible D gene is TRBD1 (5 bases). This TCR came from a man between 65 and 85 years old who had recovered from COVID-19. Sequencing input: peripheral blood. In DNA, the CDR3 is TGTGCCAGCAGCCCGGACAATCAAGGGCAGCCCCAGCATTTT. Amino acid sequence: CASSPDNQGQPQHF.